This paragraph covers one TCR beta chain sequence. The data were obtained in a study of blood T cells in healthy people across ages. At the level of the study: Template switching recovered approximately one barcoded beta molecule for every two T cells.

Isolated PBMCs totaled at least 6 million in each sample. The V and J ends lost 7 bases and 8 bases respectively, with 16 bases between them. The CDR3 is 13 residues long. Primed by a sample-barcoded 5' primer and a J-beta primer mix, a second PCR proceeded for 7 to 11 cycles. In TCRdb, the 5' RACE reads were re-called with MiXCR into one record per CDR3 protein. Of 850,000 to 1,300,000 distinct CDR3 sequences in the sample, 40% to 55% were seen once. The TCR sequence derives from a woman aged 55-75 years in good health. Sequencing was carried out using blood. The chain is built from TRBV12-3 or TRBV12-4 and TRBJ2-3; D unresolved. The CDR3 DNA reads as TGTGCCAGCAATAGCCGCACAACCGGTACGCAGTATTTT. Protein: CASNSRTTGTQYF.